A selection of T cell receptor beta chains follows, all from one sample in a study of T cells in Graves' hyperthyroidism and ophthalmopathy. Each CDR3 protein gets one entry after TCRdb re-called the multiplex PCR reads with MiXCR. The top ten hold around 20% of the sample, which has some 380,000 distinct CDR3 sequences, about 13% seen once. Source material: blood. The receptor source for this set is a man aged 25-45 years with Graves' hyperthyroidism that later progressed to Graves' ophthalmopathy. Each CDR3 is given with its conserved first and last residue. The D gene is left open where the match is weak. A row's size may be missing; if present it is once, few, many or a size class.

>TRBV19|.|TRBD2|TRBJ2-2
TGTGCCAGTAGTACCCAGAGGACTAGCGGGGCCGGGGAGCTGTTTTTT
CASSTQRTSGAGELFF
>TRBV27|.|.|TRBJ2-5
TGTGCCAGCAGTTTATCTCTAAGGAGGGGGCTCCTTCAAGAGACCCAGTACTTC
CASSLSLRRGLLQETQYF
>TRBV20-1|.|TRBD2|TRBJ2-7
TGCAGTGCTAGGACTAGCGGGGCTTACGAGCAGTACTTC
CSARTSGAYEQYF
>TRBV6-5|few|TRBD1|TRBJ1-4
TGTGCCAGCAGTTACCGAGGACAGGCCCCAACTAATGAAAAACTGTTTTTT
CASSYRGQAPTNEKLFF
>TRBV5-6|.|.|TRBJ1-2
TGTGCCAGCAGCTTGGCGGTCGGATACTATGGCTACACCTTC
CASSLAVGYYGYTF
>TRBV29-1|many|TRBD1|TRBJ1-1
TGCAGCGTCGCATGGGCAGGGGGCGCTGAAGCTTTCTTT
CSVAWAGGAEAFF
>TRBV3-1|many|.|TRBJ1-2
TGTGCCAGCAGCCAATTTCCGGGGCTCAACTATGGCTACACCTTC
CASSQFPGLNYGYTF
>TRBV28|many|TRBD1|TRBJ1-5
TGTGCCAGCAGTCGACAGGGGTCCAGCTCCTATAGCAATCAGCCCCAGCATTTT
CASSRQGSSSYSNQPQHF
>TRBV2|many|.|TRBJ1-4
TGTGCCAGCAGTCACAAGTCAACTAATGAAAAACTGTTTTTT
CASSHKSTNEKLFF
>TRBV12-3/TRBV12-4|many|TRBD1|TRBJ2-5
TGTGCCAGCAGCCCGGACAGGGGGCAAGAGACCCAGTACTTC
CASSPDRGQETQYF
>TRBV5-5|many|.|TRBJ1-2
TGTGCCAGCAGCTTGGTCCGGGGCGATGGCTACACCTTC
CASSLVRGDGYTF
>TRBV19|.|.|TRBJ1-5
TGTGCCAGTAGTATCCAAGCTCAGGCCGGGAATCAGCCCCAGCATTTT
CASSIQAQAGNQPQHF
>TRBV5-1|few|TRBD2|TRBJ2-3
TGCGCCAGCAGCCCCCGGGGGGGCGTAGATACGCAGTATTTT
CASSPRGGVDTQYF
>TRBV15|many|.|TRBJ1-4
TGTGCCACCACCGGGACCGTCCGACAGGCCAATGAAAAACTGTTTTTT
CATTGTVRQANEKLFF
>TRBV2|many|.|TRBJ1-2
TGTGCCAGCAGTGAAGCCCTCGGGGCGCAGCGGGGCTACACCTTC
CASSEALGAQRGYTF
>TRBV28|many|TRBD1|TRBJ2-1
TGTGCCAGCAGGACCACAGGGGGGTGGAATGAGCAGTTCTTC
CASRTTGGWNEQFF
>TRBV5-1|few|.|TRBJ1-1
TGCGCCAGCAGCTTGAACGTGAACACTGAAGCTTTCTTT
CASSLNVNTEAFF
>TRBV9|.|.|TRBJ1-6
TGTGCCAGCAGCGTGCACGGGCGCCACGGAACACCCCTCCACTTT
CASSVHGRHGTPLHF
>TRBV6-1|few|.|TRBJ2-5
TGTGCCAGCAGTCGAGGGGGGGGCCCGGGGGAGACCCAGTACTTC
CASSRGGGPGETQYF
>TRBV15|few|.|TRBJ1-3
TGTGCCACCAGCAGAGGAAGGGGTGATGGAAACACCATATATTTT
CATSRGRGDGNTIYF
>TRBV6-2/TRBV6-3|.|.|TRBJ1-3
TGTGCCAGGGAGGGGCCGAGCTCTGGAAACACCATATATTTT
CAREGPSSGNTIYF
>TRBV10-1|many|.|TRBJ1-5
TGCGCCGCAAAAGGATATAGCAATCAGCCCCAGCATTTT
CAAKGYSNQPQHF
>TRBV5-1|many|.|TRBJ2-7
TGCGCCAGCAGCTTGGAGGTCACTCGCGAGCAGTACTTC
CASSLEVTREQYF
>TRBV2|many|.|TRBJ1-2
TGTGCCAGCAGTGAGACCAGCAGCGGCTATGGCTACACCTTC
CASSETSSGYGYTF
>TRBV5-5|.|.|TRBJ2-7
TGTGCCAGCAGCTCCAGGGGGGGGGCTCTCTACGAGCAGTACTTC
CASSSRGGALYEQYF
>TRBV15|few|TRBD1|TRBJ1-1
TGTGCCACCAGCCGGGGGACAGGGGGGATATCACGCACTGAAGCTTTCTTT
CATSRGTGGISRTEAFF
>TRBV2|many|.|TRBJ2-2
TGTGCCAGCAGTGAACACGGGGGGCTCTACACCGGGGAGCTGTTTTTT
CASSEHGGLYTGELFF
>TRBV7-8|many|.|TRBJ1-5
TGTGCCAGCAGCTTACAGGAGAATCAGCCCCAGCATTTT
CASSLQENQPQHF
>TRBV7-3|many|TRBD1|TRBJ2-7
TGTGCCAGCAGCGCTGCGGGACAGGGGGCCAGCTACGAGCAGTACTTC
CASSAAGQGASYEQYF
>TRBV2|many|.|TRBJ1-4
TGTGCCAGCAGAGGTCTACAAATTGAAAAACTGTTTTTT
CASRGLQIEKLFF
>TRBV7-3|few|TRBD1|TRBJ1-1
TGTGCCAGCAGCTACGACAGGGGACGGACTGAAGCTTTCTTT
CASSYDRGRTEAFF
>TRBV28|many|.|TRBJ1-5
TGTGCCAGCAGCCCCTCGGCGGCAGGGGAGGATCAGCCCCAGCATTTT
CASSPSAAGEDQPQHF
>TRBV12-3/TRBV12-4|many|.|TRBJ2-2
TGTGCCAGCAGTTTATACTCGGGGGTGGACGGGGAGCTGTTTTTT
CASSLYSGVDGELFF
>TRBV7-9|many|.|TRBJ2-7
TGTGCCAGCAGCCCGGACTGGGGGAACGAGCAGTACTTC
CASSPDWGNEQYF
>TRBV6-2/TRBV6-3|few|.|TRBJ2-1
TGTGCCAGCAGCCTAGTAAAGGGGGGGTCGGGGGAGCAGTTCTTC
CASSLVKGGSGEQFF
>TRBV20-1|many|TRBD2|TRBJ2-5
TGCAGTGCTAGTGCGGGGGTCGGACAAGAGACCCAGTACTTC
CSASAGVGQETQYF
>TRBV2|many|.|TRBJ1-2
TGTGCCAGCAAAGATCGGGGGACCGGCTACACCTTC
CASKDRGTGYTF
>TRBV10-3|many|TRBD1|TRBJ1-1
TGTGCCATCAGTGATCCGACAGGGGTGAACACTGAAGCTTTCTTT
CAISDPTGVNTEAFF
>TRBV2|.|.|TRBJ2-1
TGTGCCAGCAGTGCCCCGCTGTGGGCGGAGAGCTCCTACAATGAGCAGTTCTTC
CASSAPLWAESSYNEQFF
>TRBV10-3|many|.|TRBJ1-1
TGTGCCATCAGTGGAGCCAACACTGAAGCTTTCTTT
CAISGANTEAFF
>TRBV5-8|many|.|TRBJ1-2
TGTGCCAGCAGCTTGGGACGGTTATTTGGCTACACCTTC
CASSLGRLFGYTF